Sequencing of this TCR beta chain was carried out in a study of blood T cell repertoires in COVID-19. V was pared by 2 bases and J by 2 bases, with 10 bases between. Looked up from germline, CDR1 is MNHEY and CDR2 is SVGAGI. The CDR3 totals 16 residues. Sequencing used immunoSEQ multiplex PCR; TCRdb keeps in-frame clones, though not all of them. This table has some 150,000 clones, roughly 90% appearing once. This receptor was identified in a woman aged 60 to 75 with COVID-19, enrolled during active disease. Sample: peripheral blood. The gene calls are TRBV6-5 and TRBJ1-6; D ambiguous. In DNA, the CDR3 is TGTGCCAGCAGTTACGCCCCAGGCCCCTATAATTCACCCCTCCACTTT. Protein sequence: CASSYAPGPYNSPLHF.